This T cell receptor (beta chain) was found in a study of shared clonotypes between healthy human individuals (dated by TCRdb to about 2020). Study-level background: The cohort comprised a couple of women and a few men aged 18 to 49 years. For each donor, CD4 naive and CD4 memory were each given three plates, CD8 naive was given two plates, and CD8 memory was given one plate. The study deeply sequenced blood TCR repertoires of about 5 healthy adults to estimate repertoire size and the extent of clonotype sharing between individuals. Different laboratories and diverse techniques were used to prepare libraries and sequence TCR repertoires, to increase sequencing depth and limit assay-specific biases. Each donor's leukapheresis produced roughly between about 0.85 and 10 billion PBMCs.

The donors were healthy, HIV-negative adults with no recently reported acute infections or vaccinations. Only Caucasian adults living in Nashville, Tennessee, USA were represented among the donors. CD4+ T cells were enriched through magnetic negative selection, after which naive cells were positively selected on CD45RA and the remaining negative fraction served as the memory subset. Blood was obtained by leukapheresis, after which PBMCs were separated by Ficoll-Histopaque density gradient centrifugation and cryopreserved in liquid nitrogen vapor phase. Analytical flow cytometry was used to check the purity and quantity of every magnetically sorted T cell population. Genomic DNA was isolated from each sorted fraction and quantified by UV absorbance on a Nanodrop 2000c. The CDR3 measures 16 amino acids from cysteine to phenylalanine. Only CDR3 DNA is held: 48 bases, read in frame from base 1. CDR1 and CDR2 are drawn from the germline V gene: SGHRS, YFSETQ. Trimming takes 7 bases off V and 4 bases off J; junction bases not matched to a gene: 12.

Using the deep immunoSEQ assay, TCR CDR3 regions were amplified from genomic DNA by multiplex PCR. Extracted genomic DNA from each cell subset was spread evenly across all wells of several immunoSEQ 96-well plates, with each plate serving as a replicate. Each replicate PCR for sorted subsets received around 200 ng genomic DNA, equal to roughly 30,000 T cell genomes. Purified libraries were quantified with a Qubit 3.0 fluorometer, sized on a Bioanalyzer 2100, and re-quantified with the KAPA Library Quantification kit. Every immunoSEQ 96-well plate was sequenced on a separate single-read 150-cycle Illumina NextSeq 550 flow cell. From the authors' description of their analysis: Because only junctional sequences without quality scores were contained in the immunoSEQ output, filtering matching that applied to full-length reads could not be performed. Sequences were annotated with PyIR, a Python wrapper for IgBLAST v1.9, and V/J genes and CDR3 were assigned using IMGT germline references. Reads were removed for weak V/J assignments (E-value above 1e-6), missing CDR3, stop codons, out-of-frame junctions, or ambiguous translated residues. A V3J clonotype was defined by an identical inferred V gene, J gene, and CDR3 amino acid sequence. Percentage overlap between repertoires was calculated by dividing the number of shared unique clonotypes by the size of the smaller repertoire. Richness of each repertoire was evaluated using RTK rarefaction, the Chao1 estimator, and Recon v2.1 estimates of unobserved clonotypes. For all TCRbeta clonotypes obtained by the gDNA method from a few donors, generation probabilities were computed with OLGA. The table comes from immuneACCESS by way of TCRdb, which keeps in-frame sequences with V and J called. Part of the clones is missing from these tables; in studies checked, under half for an unresolved V gene and the rest for unknown reasons. That table supplies the V and J calls and clone size; D and trimming were determined from the DNA. Here the sample has some 1.5 million clones; 95% to 99% occur a single time. Less than 0.55% of the sample is in the top ten clones.

As for this clone: The antigen this receptor binds is unknown. Per-nucleotide qualities are absent, and no much larger clonotype sits a single base away.

What the study reported, not specific to this receptor: Sampling was limited to blood, and TCR repertoires in tissue likely differ from TCR repertoires in blood. Because the study included a small number of donors, the genetic and exposure-history diversity represented was limited. Clonotypes shared by all four sorted-subset donors showed higher generation probabilities than non-shared clonotypes. Larger estimated clonotype richness was generally found for naive subsets than for memory subsets. When several donors were compared, the shared fraction of clonotypes was around 5% for naive CD4, over 3% for naive CD8, roughly 2.5% for memory CD4, and approximately 0.4% for memory CD8. Even with the large sequencing depth, rarefaction of the sorted-subset datasets indicated that sequencing was incomplete. Based on pairwise subsampling, the degree of clonotype sharing among donors was expected to be affected by sequencing depth.

The sequence links TRBV5-1 to TRBJ2-1, with 9 middle bases fitting TRBD2. The sample taken for sequencing was naive CD4+ T cells sorted from blood. The cell subset or site label corresponds to: CD45RA+ positively selected. This clonotype was obtained from a man aged 25 to 40 in good health. The DNA is as follows: TGCGCCAGCCGCCCGACAGCTAGCGGGATTTACAATGAGCAGTTCTTC. Its translation is CASRPTASGIYNEQFF.